The 8 T cell receptor beta chains below all came from one sample that was sequenced in a study of T cells in Graves' hyperthyroidism and ophthalmopathy. TCR beta CDR3 regions were amplified from RNA transcripts. Initially, a first-round RT-PCR of the TCR CDR3 employed the HTBI primer set. TCRdb re-called the multiplex PCR reads through MiXCR, storing one row per CDR3 protein. The table has hundreds of thousands of distinct CDR3 sequences, 13% to 15% seen once; the top ten hold approximately 19%. Sequencing was carried out using blood. These receptors all come from a woman in her fifties or sixties with Graves' ophthalmopathy.

This clonotype occurred many times. The chain uses TRBV12-3 or TRBV12-4 and TRBJ2-1; 9 positions agree with TRBD2. This CDR3 comprises 15 residues. Trimming cost V 3 bases and J 6 bases; bases outside gene matches: 6. This CDR3 is CASSLRSGRFNEQFF. CDR3 nucleotides: TGTGCCAGCAGTTTGAGGAGCGGGAGGTTCAATGAGCAGTTCTTC.

This clonotype was detected a few times. The J gene is TRBJ2-3, the V gene TRBV5-1; tentatively, D is TRBD2 (6 bases). This CDR3 has 13 residues. V was pared by 5 bases and J by 4 bases, with 11 bases between. CDR1 SGHRS and CDR2 YFSETQ come from the germline V gene. The CDR3: CASRRDQPDTQYF. CDR3 sequence (DNA): TGCGCCAGCAGGCGGGACCAACCAGATACGCAGTATTTT.

Concerning this clonotype: With a much larger clone just one base away, this may be a read error. The chain combines TRBV28 with TRBJ2-7; D not certain. Germline V gives CDR1 MDHEN, CDR2 SYDVKM. V lost 3 bases and J 0 bases, leaving 9 bases between the germline ends. The CDR3 has 14 residues. CDR3 protein: CASSFPHNSYEQYF. The CDR3 coding sequence is TGTGCCAGCAGTTTCCCGCACAACTCCTACGAGCAGTACTTC.

CDR3 amino acids: CASSLPTGYVNIQYF. The CDR3 bases are TGTGCCAGCAGCTTACCTACAGGGTACGTGAACATTCAGTACTTC. The chain employs TRBV6-2 or TRBV6-3 and TRBJ2-4; a weak D match, TRBD1 (6 bases). V shed 6 bases and J shed 7 bases, with 19 bases lying between them. Germline V gives CDR1 MNHEY, CDR2 SVGEGT. The CDR3 has 15 amino acids.

This clonotype was seen only a few times. The chain combines TRBV4-1 with TRBJ2-5; TRBD2 matches at 12 bases. The germline CDR1 and CDR2 sequences are MGHRA and YSYEKL. The length of the CDR3 is 18 residues. After removal of 4 bases from V and 2 bases from J, the junction contained 11 bases not matched to a gene. CDR3 residues: CASSPYGTSGPSQETQYF. CDR3 coding DNA: TGCGCCAGCAGCCCATACGGGACTAGCGGGCCCTCACAAGAGACCCAGTACTTC.

This clonotype was seen ten or more times. The V and J genes are TRBV18 and TRBJ2-5; D ambiguous. The germline gives CDR1 KGHSH, CDR2 LQKENI. V shed 3 bases and J shed 1 base, with 9 bases lying between them. This CDR3 comprises 14 residues. Written as DNA, the CDR3 is TGTGCCAGCTCACCTCGAGAGATCCAAGAGACCCAGTACTTC. Encoded protein: CASSPREIQETQYF.

The CDR3 nucleotides are TGTGCCAGCAGCCACGGAGACAAATCCTACGAGCAGTACTTC. Amino acid sequence: CASSHGDKSYEQYF. V and J are TRBV11-1 and TRBJ2-7; D not resolved. CDR3 size: 14 residues. From germline, CDR1 is SGHAT and CDR2 FQDESV (reference sequence). Trimming stripped 5 bases from V and 1 base from J, with 12 bases between. The complete variable domain, with remaining parts taken from reference TRBV11-1 and TRBJ2-7, reads EAEVAQSPRYKITEKSQAVAFWCDPISGHATLYWYRQILGQGPELLVQFQDESVVDDSQLPKDRFSAERLKGVDSTLKIQPAELGDSAMYLCASSHGDKSYEQYFGPGTRLTVT.

A note on this clonotype: The junction does not match germline at one end; this may be a read error. J is TRBJ1-3 and V is TRBV10-3; TRBD1 matches 12 bases. The germline gives CDR1 ENHRY, CDR2 SYGVKD. The CDR3 spans 18 residues. The CDR3 DNA reads TGTGCCACCAGTGATCCCGGGACAGGGGGCATCTCTGGAAACACCATATATTTT. Amino acids: CATSDPGTGGISGNTIYF.